This T cell receptor beta chain is from a study of T cell responses to AZD1222 COVID-19 vaccine. Only in-frame clones appear in the TCRdb table, and some are missing; sequencing was by immunoSEQ multiplex PCR. The table has 110,000 or so clones, 88% seen once. To note about this clone: Its antigen is unidentified.

Findings of the study overall: Possibly, clonal diversity was underestimated; donors were largely white British and included more females.

The CDR3 consists of 17 residues. Trimming cost V 2 bases and J 6 bases, with 20 bases left between them. Germline V lookup: CDR1 GTSNPN, CDR2 SVGIG (reference sequence). The rearrangement joins TRBV30 to TRBJ1-6; a weak D match, TRBD1 (5 bases). This TCR was recovered from an adult in good health. Sequencing used peripheral blood, obtained on day 0 of AZD1222 vaccination. CDR3 loop: CAWSPIGQGEINSPLHF. CDR3 in DNA: TGTGCCTGGAGTCCGATAGGCCAGGGCGAGATTAATTCACCCCTCCACTTT.